One sample yielded the 21 T cell receptor beta chains listed below, sequenced in a study of T cells of healthy individuals. Each CDR3 protein is one row after TCRdb ran MiXCR on the 5' RACE reads. In the table there are tens of thousands of distinct CDR3 sequences, roughly 17% of which are singletons. These receptors were collected from a human donor in good health.

This clonotype was picked up many times. V is TRBV12-5 and J is TRBJ2-5; D uncertain. The V and J ends lost 2 bases and 2 bases respectively, with 6 bases between them. Germline CDR1 LGHNT, CDR2 FRNRAP. CDR3 length: 13 residues. In DNA form, the CDR3 reads TGTGCTAGTGGTTTGCTTGGACAAGAGACCCAGTACTTC. It codes for CASGLLGQETQYF.

This clonotype was observed a few times. The chain links TRBV20-1 to TRBJ2-3; D possibly corresponds to TRBD1 (7 bases). The CDR3 is 14 residues long. V gave up 3 bases and J gave up 7 bases, with 17 bases separating them. Germline V lookup: CDR1 DFQATT, CDR2 SNEGSKA (reference sequence). The CDR3 reads CSASTGGGTYTQYF. The CDR3 nucleotides read TGCAGTGCTAGTACAGGAGGGGGCACTTATACGCAGTATTTT.

The chain links TRBV10-3 to TRBJ1-2; D is unresolved. Germline V gives CDR1 ENHRY, CDR2 SYGVKD. The CDR3 runs 15 residues. Deletions cut 4 bases from V and 4 bases from J, with 16 bases between. The CDR3 nucleotides read TGTGCCATCAGTGCCGGGGTAGATGAGATCTATGGCTACACCTTC. Translation: CAISAGVDEIYGYTF.

V usage is TRBV4-2 and J usage is TRBJ1-2; a weak D match, TRBD1 (5 bases). The V gene's germline CDR1 is LGHNA and CDR2 YNFKEQ. V lost 4 bases and J 3 bases, leaving 18 bases between the germline ends. The CDR3 covers 16 residues. CDR3 nucleotides: TGTGCCAGCAGCCCGCGTATGCAGGGAAGGGACTATGGCTACACCTTC. The encoded protein is CASSPRMQGRDYGYTF.

This clonotype was counted only a few times. The chain couples TRBV7-9 to TRBJ1-3; tentatively, D is TRBD1 (6 bases). The CDR3 sequence is 16 residues long. V dropped 6 bases and J dropped 6 bases, with 21 bases sitting between them. Looked up from germline, CDR1 is SEHNR and CDR2 is FQNEAQ (reference sequence). The CDR3 region has the DNA TGTGCCAGCAGACCTACTATCGGACAGAGTCAAAACACCATATATTTT. This encodes CASRPTIGQSQNTIYF.

This clonotype was observed a handful of times. The gene calls are TRBV27 and TRBJ2-5; 9 bases agree with TRBD1. Germline CDR1 and CDR2: MNHEY and SMNVEV (reference sequence). This CDR3 has 16 residues. Trimming cost V 6 bases and J 5 bases; bases outside gene matches: 13. The CDR3 region has the DNA TGTGCCAGCAGCCTGGGAACAGGGGGCTTCACGGAGACCCAGTACTTC. Translated: CASSLGTGGFTETQYF.

At least ten counts were recorded for this clonotype. This chain connects TRBV7-7 to TRBJ2-3, with D hard to call. V dropped 1 base and J dropped 1 base, with 9 bases sitting between them. Germline CDR1 and CDR2: SSHAT and FNYEAQ (reference sequence). This CDR3 has 15 residues. CDR3 amino acids: CASSLGGSGTDTQYF. The CDR3 DNA is TGTGCCAGCAGCTTAGGCGGTTCTGGCACAGATACGCAGTATTTT.

This clonotype was recorded at least ten times. Here the CDR3 reads CASSQALGDGYTF. CDR3 DNA: TGCGCCAGCAGCCAAGCACTGGGGGATGGCTACACCTTC. The chain is built from TRBV4-1 and TRBJ1-2; D might be TRBD1 (5 bases). V lost 1 base and J 6 bases, leaving 9 bases between the germline ends. The CDR3 consists of 13 residues. Germline CDR1 MGHRA, CDR2 YSYEKL.

This clonotype was counted a few times. The rearrangement links TRBV28 to TRBJ2-1, with D maybe TRBD2 (6 bases). Germline V gives CDR1 MDHEN, CDR2 SYDVKM. The CDR3 loop spans 16 amino acids. Between the trimmed V and J ends, which lost 4 bases and 2 bases, there was a span of 15 bases. Here the CDR3 reads CASSSFGGGPYNEQFF. The CDR3 DNA reads TGTGCCAGCAGTTCCTTCGGGGGAGGTCCCTACAATGAGCAGTTCTTC.

This clonotype has just a few counts. The chain recombines TRBV5-1 with TRBJ2-4; 7 positions agree with TRBD2. Germline CDR1 SGHRS, CDR2 YFSETQ. V lost 4 bases, J lost 0 bases, and 4 bases stayed unmatched. This CDR3 comprises 15 residues. The chain's CDR3 is CASSESGVAKNIQYF. CDR3 coding DNA: TGCGCCAGCAGCGAGAGCGGGGTAGCCAAAAACATTCAGTACTTC.

This chain connects TRBV6-5 to TRBJ2-7; the D gene could be TRBD1 or TRBD2 (5 bases each). Trimming removed 0 bases at V and 5 bases at J, with 20 bases between. Germline V gives CDR1 MNHEY, CDR2 SVGAGI. The CDR3 totals 17 residues. CDR3 sequence (DNA): TGTGCCAGCAGTTACTCGACGAGAGGGGAGTTCCGAGACGAGCAGTACTTC. It yields the protein CASSYSTRGEFRDEQYF.

Many counts were recorded for this clonotype. V gene TRBV12-3 or TRBV12-4 combines with J gene TRBJ2-3, with D perhaps assigned TRBD1 or TRBD2 (7 bases each). CDR3 length: 15 residues. Trimming pared 5 bases from V and 5 bases from J, leaving 17 bases between. The CDR3 is CASSLWTGGGDTQYF. In DNA form, the CDR3 reads TGTGCCAGCAGTCTCTGGACAGGCGGGGGAGATACGCAGTATTTT.

This clonotype was counted at least ten times. The chain links TRBV12-5 to TRBJ1-2; D unclear. Looked up from germline, CDR1 is LGHNT and CDR2 is FRNRAP. The CDR3 is 11 residues long. V lost 5 bases to trimming and J lost 7 bases, with 8 bases between them. The CDR3 loop is CASGQNRGYTF. CDR3 nucleotide sequence: TGTGCTAGTGGTCAAAATCGTGGCTACACCTTC. Based on the CDR3 plus reference TRBV12-5 and TRBJ1-2, the full variable domain is DARVTQTPRHKVTEMGQEVTMRCQPILGHNTVFWYRQTMMQGLELLAYFRNRAPLDDSGMPKDRFSAEMPDATLATLKIQPSEPRDSAVYFCASGQNRGYTFGSGTRLTVV.

This clonotype was seen a few times. This chain uses TRBV7-9 with TRBJ2-1; 7 nucleotides match TRBD2. V lost 2 bases and J lost 0; bases outside the gene matches: 1. Germline-derived CDR1 and CDR2 are SEHNR and FQNEAQ (reference sequence). The CDR3 has 15 residues. DNA for the CDR3: TGTGCCAGCAGCTTACTAGCGGACTCCTACAATGAGCAGTTCTTC. Protein product: CASSLLADSYNEQFF. The entire variable domain, with the rest obtained from reference TRBV7-9 and TRBJ2-1, is as follows: DTGVSQNPRHKITKRGQNVTFRCDPISEHNRLYWYRQTLGQGPEFLTYFQNEAQLEKSRLLSDRFSAERPKGSFSTLEIQRTEQGDSAMYLCASSLLADSYNEQFFGPGTRLTVL.

In its sample, this clonotype was seen many times. The rearrangement links TRBV20-1 to TRBJ1-5; D is undetermined. Germline CDR1 DFQATT, CDR2 SNEGSKA (reference sequence). The V end was cut by 0 bases, the J end by 0 bases, with 9 bases between. This CDR3 region has 15 residues. The CDR3 sequence is CSARDRRVSNQPQHF. In DNA form, the CDR3 reads TGCAGTGCTAGAGATCGTAGGGTTAGCAATCAGCCCCAGCATTTT.

This clonotype was counted ten times or more. The chain links TRBV9 to TRBJ1-3, with a weak D call TRBD1 (5 bases). The CDR3 extends over 17 amino acids. Trimming stripped 3 bases from V and 2 bases from J, with 18 bases between. Germline V CDR1 and CDR2: SGDLS, YYNGEE. The CDR3 nucleotides are TGTGCCAGCAGCGCAAGTAGACACCGGGACGCTGGAAACACCATATATTTT. Its protein product is CASSASRHRDAGNTIYF.

This clonotype was seen ten or more times. The J gene is TRBJ1-1, the V gene TRBV29-1, with a weak D call TRBD1 (6 bases). Trimming took 7 bases from V and 0 from J, leaving 12 bases between them. This CDR3 has 13 residues. Per germline, CDR1 SQVTM and CDR2 ANQGSEA. The CDR3, as DNA: TGCAGCGGAATTGGACAGCTGAACACTGAAGCTTTCTTT. Residues: CSGIGQLNTEAFF. Variable domain in full (rest from reference TRBV29-1 and TRBJ1-1): SAVISQKPSRDICQRGTSLTIQCQVDSQVTMMFWYRQQPGQSLTLIATANQGSEATYESGFVIDKFPISRPNLTFSTLTVSNMSPEDSSIYLCSGIGQLNTEAFFGQGTRLTVV.

V and J are TRBV7-2 and TRBJ2-3; 8 nucleotides align to TRBD1. The CDR3 runs 14 residues. Germline values: CDR1 SGHTA, CDR2 FQGNSA. With V trimmed by 2 bases and J by 8 bases, 6 bases remained unmatched. DNA for the CDR3: TGTGCCAGCAGCTTATCAACAGGGGGAGGTACGCAGTATTTT. Its protein is CASSLSTGGGTQYF.

The chain combines TRBV20-1 with TRBJ2-5, with D possibly matching TRBD2 (6 bases). From germline, CDR1 is DFQATT and CDR2 SNEGSKA (reference sequence). Between the trimmed V and J ends, which lost 5 bases and 5 bases, there was a span of 21 bases. The CDR3 spans 15 residues. CDR3 sequence reads: CSASLGTGAGETQYF. The CDR3 DNA follows: TGCAGTGCTTCCCTTGGGACGGGAGCTGGGGAGACCCAGTACTTC.

This clonotype was seen ten or more times. J is TRBJ2-7 and V is TRBV20-1, with 16 positions matching TRBD2. The CDR3 sequence is 17 residues long. The germline gives CDR1 DFQATT, CDR2 SNEGSKA (reference sequence). V gave up 5 bases and J gave up 1 base; unmatched junction bases: 8. CDR3 DNA: TGCAGTGCTCCCGCGGGACTAGCGGGGGGGGCTTCCTACGAGCAGTACTTC. Its protein is CSAPAGLAGGASYEQYF.

This rearrangement joins TRBV29-1 to TRBJ2-1, with TRBD2 matching 9 bases. V lost 6 bases and J lost 7; bases outside the gene matches: 7. The germline V gene encodes CDR1 SQVTM and CDR2 ANQGSEA. This CDR3 is 13 amino acids long. Written as DNA, the CDR3 is TGCAGCGTAGGCGGGAGGGCCAGGAATGAGCAGTTCTTC. It codes for CSVGGRARNEQFF.